These 26 T cell receptor beta chains originate from one sample sequenced in a study of response to subunit inactivated influenza vaccine. TCRdb reprocessed the RT-PCR reads with MiXCR, giving one entry per CDR3 protein. The sample records around 750,000 distinct CDR3 sequences, 21% being singletons. The sequenced sample was PBMCs from blood, obtained less than 6 days after vaccination. These receptors were obtained from a man over 45 who received an inactivated influenza vaccine.

The chain has TRBV27 and TRBJ2-1; D gene ambiguous. This CDR3 spans 15 amino acids. V was pared by 3 bases and J by 0 bases, with 9 bases between. Looked up from germline, CDR1 is MNHEY and CDR2 is SMNVEV (reference sequence). The CDR3 DNA is TGTGCCAGCAGTTTGAAGGGCCTCTCCTACAATGAGCAGTTCTTC. The encoded protein is CASSLKGLSYNEQFF.

This rearrangement joins TRBV27 to TRBJ2-5, with 8 bases lining up with TRBD1. Germline assignment: CDR1 MNHEY and CDR2 SMNVEV (reference sequence). This CDR3 region has 14 residues. J gave up 2 bases and V 11 bases, and 10 bases lay outside the gene matches. The CDR3 region has the DNA TGTGCCTCATTCGCAGGGGGCGGACAAGAGACCCAGTACTTC. Amino acids: CASFAGGGQETQYF.

Of note for this clonotype: Compared with germline, one end of the junction differs, possibly owing to a read error. The CDR3 region is CSANPTRAYEQYF. The CDR3 bases are TGCAGCGCTAACCCCACGAGGGCCTACGAGCAGTACTTC. The chain uses TRBV20-1 and TRBJ2-7; a possible D gene is TRBD2 (5 bases). The CDR3 is made up of 13 amino acids. The germline gives CDR1 DFQATT, CDR2 SNEGSKA (reference sequence).

There are a few counts of this clonotype. The chain recombines TRBV10-1 with TRBJ2-6, with 10 positions matching TRBD1. V lost 4 bases, J lost 2 bases, and 2 bases stayed unmatched. In germline, CDR1 is WNHNN, CDR2 SYGVQD (reference sequence). CDR3 length: 16 amino acids. CDR3 in DNA: TGCGCCAGCAGTGGGACAGGGGGTCCTGGGGCCAACGTCCTGACTTTC. This gives the protein CASSGTGGPGANVLTF.

This rearrangement joins TRBV12-3 or TRBV12-4 to TRBJ1-1; weak D call: TRBD1 (5 bases). The ends were cut back, 5 bases at V and 4 bases at J, with 11 bases in the middle. This CDR3 region has 13 residues. The CDR3: CASSPGFPTEAFF. CDR3 nucleotides: TGTGCCAGCAGTCCAGGGTTCCCCACTGAAGCTTTCTTT.

This clonotype was detected a few times. The gene calls are TRBV20-1 and TRBJ2-3, with TRBD2 identical over 12 bases. The CDR3 length is 14 residues. From germline, CDR1 is DFQATT and CDR2 SNEGSKA (reference sequence). V lost 3 bases and J lost 5; bases outside the gene matches: 3. The CDR3 loop reads CSASRLAGEDTQYF. CDR3 sequence (DNA): TGCAGTGCTAGTCGACTAGCGGGAGAAGATACGCAGTATTTT.

This clonotype has just a few counts. The CDR3 DNA sequence: TGCAGTGCTAGCGGGTTGGGGACCGGGGAGCTGTTTTTT. This encodes CSASGLGTGELFF. This chain connects TRBV20-1 to TRBJ2-2; D gene uncertain. The V gene's germline CDR1 is DFQATT and CDR2 SNEGSKA (reference sequence). This CDR3 is built from 13 residues. V lost 3 bases, J lost 5 bases, and 10 bases lay in between.

The chain has TRBV5-1 and TRBJ2-1; a weak D match, TRBD1 (5 bases). There are 15 residues in the CDR3. Trimming cost V 1 base and J 0 bases, with 8 bases left between them. From germline, CDR1 is SGHRS and CDR2 YFSETQ. The CDR3 DNA is TGCGCCAGCAGCTTGTTAGGGGACTCCTACAATGAGCAGTTCTTC. Protein: CASSLLGDSYNEQFF. Combining the CDR3 with reference TRBV5-1 and TRBJ2-1 gives the whole variable domain KAGVTQTPRYLIKTRGQQVTLSCSPISGHRSVSWYQQTPGQGLQFLFEYFSETQRNKGNFPGRFSGRQFSNSRSEMNVSTLELGDSALYLCASSLLGDSYNEQFFGPGTRLTVL.

The chain couples TRBV20-1 to TRBJ1-5; TRBD1 might be the D (5 bases). V was pared by 0 bases and J by 4 bases, with 16 bases between. The CDR3 length is 16 residues. Germline V gene lookup returns CDR1 DFQATT and CDR2 SNEGSKA (reference sequence). The CDR3 DNA follows: TGCAGTGCTAGAGATTCCATTTATACAGGAAATCAGCCCCAGCATTTT. Its protein is CSARDSIYTGNQPQHF.

This rearrangement joins TRBV6-5 to TRBJ2-7; D possibly corresponds to TRBD1 (5 bases). The CDR3 spans 14 residues. V lost 3 bases to trimming and J lost 0 bases, with 9 bases between them. Germline-derived CDR1 and CDR2 are MNHEY and SVGAGI. The CDR3: CASSYLGDSYEQYF. The CDR3, as DNA: TGTGCCAGCAGTTATTTAGGGGACTCCTACGAGCAGTACTTC.

This clonotype has ten or more counts. This chain uses TRBV9 with TRBJ2-5; 8 nucleotides match TRBD1. Germline trimming cut 0 bases from V and 2 bases from J; bases unmatched to any gene: 0. The CDR3 has 14 residues. Germline values: CDR1 SGDLS, CDR2 YYNGEE. In DNA form, the CDR3 reads TGTGCCAGCAGCGTAGGGACAGGGCAAGAGACCCAGTACTTC. This translates into CASSVGTGQETQYF.

In this sample, this clonotype turned up a few times. The chain combines TRBV21-1 with TRBJ2-7; the table calls TRBD1, which could not be checked here. TRBV21-1 is assigned pseudogene status. The CDR3 totals 16 residues. The CDR3 reads CASRRGSRAVSYEQYF. The CDR3 DNA reads as TGTGCCAGCAGGCGGGGAAGCAGGGCTGTCTCCTACGAGCAGTACTTC.

The rearrangement uses TRBV29-1 and TRBJ2-7, with D perhaps given as TRBD1 or TRBD2 (5 bases each). CDR1 is SQVTM and CDR2 is ANQGSEA in the germline V gene. Trimming stripped 3 bases from V and 4 bases from J, with 19 bases between. The CDR3 spans 15 residues. The CDR3 bases are TGCAGCGTTGAGGAGGCGAGAAGGGGCTTTTACGAGCAGTACTTC. It codes for CSVEEARRGFYEQYF.

The gene calls are TRBV20-1 and TRBJ2-3; 7 nucleotides match TRBD1. The CDR3 runs 10 residues. J was trimmed by 9 bases and V by 6 bases; bases with no gene match: 3. Germline loops: CDR1 DFQATT, CDR2 SNEGSKA (reference sequence). The CDR3 is CSAYRGTQYF. The CDR3 DNA sequence: TGCAGTGCGTACAGGGGAACGCAGTATTTT.

To note about this clonotype: A much larger clone differs by one base, so this may be a read error. This rearrangement joins TRBV7-9 to TRBJ2-1; TRBD2 matches at 8 bases. CDR1 is SEHNR and CDR2 is FQNEAQ in the germline V gene (reference sequence). This CDR3 has 15 residues. CDR3 residues: CASSLATSVFHEQFF. DNA for the CDR3: TGTGCCAGCAGCCTAGCGACTAGCGTTTTTCATGAGCAGTTCTTC.

V usage is TRBV7-9 and J usage is TRBJ2-2; D is uncertain. This CDR3 has 16 amino acids. Between the trimmed V and J ends, which lost 5 bases and 3 bases, there was a span of 16 bases. Germline V gene data show CDR1 as SEHNR and CDR2 as FQNEAQ (reference sequence). The DNA for the CDR3 is TGTGCCAGCAGCCATAATGGTGGATTGGACACCGGGGAGCTGTTTTTT. Translation: CASSHNGGLDTGELFF.

The chain carries TRBV10-3 and TRBJ2-5, with D perhaps TRBD1 or TRBD2 (6 bases each). The CDR3 runs to 13 residues. V was trimmed by 7 bases and J by 3 bases, leaving 12 bases between them. Per the germline V gene, CDR1 is ENHRY and CDR2 is SYGVKD. The DNA of the CDR3 is TGTGCCATCAATTCGGGGGCTGAAGAGACCCAGTACTTC. Protein product: CAINSGAEETQYF.

The chain combines TRBV7-9 with TRBJ2-7; TRBD1 is a possible D gene (5 bases). Trimming took off 3 bases at V and 5 bases at J, with 23 bases between the two ends. Germline CDR1 reads SEHNR; CDR2 reads FQNEAQ (reference sequence). CDR3 length equals 17 residues. The CDR3: CASSFRGGVLGSHEQYF. The CDR3 coding sequence is TGTGCCAGCAGCTTTAGGGGTGGAGTTCTGGGGTCCCACGAGCAGTACTTC.

This clonotype was recorded a few times. The chain has TRBV7-2 and TRBJ1-4; 11 bases match TRBD1. CDR1 SGHTA and CDR2 FQGNSA come from the germline V gene. The CDR3 has 14 residues. V trimming: 5 bases; J trimming: 8 bases; junction bases outside the gene matches: 4. CDR3 amino acids: CASSLDRGLEKLFF. The CDR3, as DNA: TGTGCCAGCAGCCTGGACAGGGGGCTCGAAAAACTGTTTTTT.

This chain connects TRBV5-1 to TRBJ2-5; the D is unclear. The CDR3 spans 14 residues. With 0 bases removed from V and 2 bases from J, the gap between germline ends came to 8 bases. Germline V gene lookup returns CDR1 SGHRS and CDR2 YFSETQ. The chain's CDR3 is CASSLAVPQETQYF. The CDR3 DNA follows: TGCGCCAGCAGCTTGGCTGTTCCACAAGAGACCCAGTACTTC. The complete variable domain, with remaining parts taken from reference TRBV5-1 and TRBJ2-5, reads KAGVTQTPRYLIKTRGQQVTLSCSPISGHRSVSWYQQTPGQGLQFLFEYFSETQRNKGNFPGRFSGRQFSNSRSEMNVSTLELGDSALYLCASSLAVPQETQYFGPGTRLLVL.

This clonotype was detected only a few times. This chain joins TRBV7-4 and TRBJ1-2; D is uncertain. The length of the CDR3 is 14 residues. Germline CDR1 reads SGHVT; CDR2 reads SQSDAQ. V dropped 1 base and J dropped 4 bases, with 10 bases sitting between them. The CDR3: CASSLVLGPYGYTF. CDR3 DNA sequence: TGTGCCAGCAGCTTAGTTTTAGGGCCCTATGGCTACACCTTC.

This clonotype was observed a single time. The junction shows a germline mismatch at one end, possibly a read error. The genes are TRBV3-1 and TRBJ2-3; D is unresolved. The CDR3 runs to 15 residues. Germline V gene lookup returns CDR1 LGHDT and CDR2 YNNKEL (reference sequence). CDR3 DNA sequence: TGTGCCAGCAGCCATCGGCTAATAGGCACAGATTCGCAGTATTTT. Its translation: CASSHRLIGTDSQYF.

This clonotype was recorded a few times. The chain is built from TRBV20-1 and TRBJ2-7; 7 bases fit TRBD1. Per the germline V gene, CDR1 is DFQATT and CDR2 is SNEGSKA (reference sequence). V lost 3 bases to trimming and J lost 2 bases; unmatched junction nucleotides: 1. The CDR3 consists of 12 residues. The CDR3 here is CSASGQAYEQYF. The CDR3 bases are TGCAGTGCTAGTGGACAGGCCTACGAGCAGTACTTC.

This clonotype has a handful of counts. The chain combines TRBV5-1 with TRBJ2-5; D may be TRBD1 or TRBD2 (5 bases each). The CDR3 has 15 amino acids. Trimming cost V 0 bases and J 5 bases, with 14 bases left between them. In germline, CDR1 is SGHRS, CDR2 YFSETQ. The CDR3: CASSLEGRQSETQYF. DNA of the CDR3: TGCGCCAGCAGCTTGGAGGGACGACAGTCGGAGACCCAGTACTTC.

This rearrangement joins TRBV12-3 or TRBV12-4 to TRBJ1-2, with a weak D call TRBD1 (6 bases). V lost 5 bases and J lost 4, with 17 bases in between. The CDR3 is 15 residues long. CDR3: CASSPRPTGSYGYTF. For the CDR3, the DNA is TGTGCCAGCAGTCCCAGACCTACAGGGTCCTATGGCTACACCTTC.

This clonotype was observed a few times. This chain uses TRBV12-3 or TRBV12-4 with TRBJ2-5; 10 bases are a match to TRBD2. Trimming removed 6 bases from V and 1 base from J; junction bases left unmatched: 5. The CDR3 is 15 residues long. The CDR3 loop reads CASSPGTSVQETQYF. CDR3 DNA sequence: TGTGCCAGCAGCCCCGGGACTAGCGTCCAAGAGACCCAGTACTTC.